The 12 T cell receptor beta chains in this list originate from one sample, sequenced in a study of T cells in Graves' hyperthyroidism and ophthalmopathy. Regions amplified from RNA transcripts were the TCR beta CDR3 regions. HTBI primers were used for first-round RT-PCR of the TCR CDR3. A single record per CDR3 protein comes from TCRdb applying MiXCR to the multiplex PCR reads. This sample has about 300,000 distinct CDR3 sequences; around 19% occur once, and the top ten carry less than 45%. Sequenced: blood. The receptor set was obtained from a man aged 50 to 59 with Graves' ophthalmopathy.

This clonotype was picked up many times. V is TRBV7-9 and J is TRBJ2-1, with 8 bases aligning to TRBD2. CDR3 size: 15 residues. The germline CDR1 and CDR2 sequences are SEHNR and FQNEAQ (reference sequence). Losses at the gene ends were 4 bases for V and 5 bases for J; bases not matched to a gene: 7. The CDR3 protein is CASSSTSVLDNEQFF. As DNA, the CDR3 is TGTGCCAGCAGCTCGACTAGCGTTCTTGACAATGAGCAGTTCTTC.

V and J are TRBV2 and TRBJ2-6; D remains ambiguous. This CDR3 is 16 amino acids long. The V and J ends lost 0 bases and 0 bases respectively, with 6 bases between them. Germline-derived CDR1 and CDR2 are SNHLY and FYNNEI. The CDR3 sequence is CASSEAAPSGANVLTF. DNA for the CDR3: TGTGCCAGCAGTGAAGCGGCCCCCTCTGGGGCCAACGTCCTGACTTTC.

This clonotype has ten or more counts. This chain connects TRBV30 to TRBJ1-5, with 7 bases fitting TRBD1. CDR3 length equals 14 residues. The V gene end was trimmed by 3 bases and the J gene end by 2 bases; junction bases not matched to a gene: 4. In germline, CDR1 is GTSNPN, CDR2 SVGIG (reference sequence). The CDR3 loop reads CAWRGTGGNQPQHF. DNA for the CDR3: TGTGCCTGGAGAGGAACAGGGGGCAATCAGCCCCAGCATTTT.

This clonotype was observed many times. The chain links TRBV5-1 to TRBJ1-1, with D possibly being TRBD1 (6 bases). Germline loops: CDR1 SGHRS, CDR2 YFSETQ. The CDR3 totals 14 residues. The V gene lost 4 bases and the J gene lost 4 bases, with 14 bases spanning the gap. CDR3 bases: TGCGCCAGCAGCAAACAGGGCGCGGGCACTGAAGCTTTCTTT. Translated: CASSKQGAGTEAFF. The full variable domain, in which reference TRBV5-1 and TRBJ1-1 provide the parts outside the CDR3, is KAGVTQTPRYLIKTRGQQVTLSCSPISGHRSVSWYQQTPGQGLQFLFEYFSETQRNKGNFPGRFSGRQFSNSRSEMNVSTLELGDSALYLCASSKQGAGTEAFFGQGTRLTVV.

This chain links TRBV9 with TRBJ2-7, with a tentative D call TRBD2 (6 bases). The ends were cut back, 0 bases at V and 6 bases at J, with 16 bases in the middle. Germline loops: CDR1 SGDLS, CDR2 YYNGEE. CDR3 length: 15 residues. The CDR3 loop reads CASSVEVGSYAEQYF. The CDR3 bases are TGTGCCAGCAGCGTAGAAGTCGGGAGCTATGCCGAGCAGTACTTC.

The J gene is TRBJ2-1, the V gene TRBV6-1, with 7 positions matching TRBD2. The CDR3 length is 15 residues. Trimming took 6 bases from V and 8 from J; bases not matched to a gene: 13. Germline-derived CDR1 and CDR2 are MNHNS and SASEGT. CDR3 coding DNA: TGTGCCAGCAGGGGATATAGGGCGGGAGCGGATGAGCAGTTCTTC. It specifies CASRGYRAGADEQFF.

The chain has TRBV29-1 and TRBJ2-5, with 10 bases identical to TRBD1. The CDR3 length is 12 residues. V was clipped by 8 bases and J by 5 bases; unmatched bases: 5. The V gene's germline CDR1 is SQVTM and CDR2 ANQGSEA. The CDR3 protein is CSIRQGAETQYF. In DNA form, the CDR3 reads TGCAGCATTAGACAGGGGGCTGAGACCCAGTACTTC.

The V call is TRBV10-1, the J call TRBJ2-3, with TRBD2 matching 12 bases. Germline CDR1 is WNHNN and CDR2 is SYGVQD (reference sequence). This CDR3 has 16 amino acids. After removal of 4 bases from V and 5 bases from J, the junction contained 7 bases not matched to a gene. CDR3 DNA: TGCGCCAGCAGTGCACTACTAGCGGGAGGAGGAGATACGCAGTATTTT. The encoded protein is CASSALLAGGGDTQYF.

The chain links TRBV20-1 to TRBJ2-5, with D tentatively TRBD1 (5 bases). The CDR3 length is 11 residues. In germline, CDR1 is DFQATT, CDR2 SNEGSKA (reference sequence). The V end was cut by 4 bases, the J end by 5 bases, with 8 bases between. This CDR3 is CSATGYETQYF. The CDR3 DNA sequence: TGCAGTGCTACAGGGTACGAGACCCAGTACTTC.

The V call is TRBV7-6, the J call TRBJ1-4; D is unclear. The CDR3 consists of 15 residues. Trimming took off 1 base at V and 4 bases at J, with 10 bases between the two ends. CDR1 is SGHVS and CDR2 is FNYEAQ in the germline V gene. CDR3 DNA sequence: TGTGCCAGCAGCTTAGTTTGGGGTGATAATGAAAAACTGTTTTTT. Its protein product is CASSLVWGDNEKLFF.

This clonotype was counted ten times or more. This chain links TRBV20-1 with TRBJ2-1; 10 positions match TRBD2. Germline loops: CDR1 DFQATT, CDR2 SNEGSKA (reference sequence). This CDR3 spans 15 amino acids. V shed 5 bases, J shed 7 bases, and the junction held 11 bases outside the gene matches. CDR3 loop: CSAQPGASGRNEQFF. The CDR3 DNA reads TGCAGTGCTCAACCTGGGGCTAGCGGGAGAAATGAGCAGTTCTTC.

The sample holds many counts of this clonotype. The genes are TRBV6-5 and TRBJ2-1; the match to TRBD2 covers 7 bases. The CDR3 consists of 17 residues. With 2 bases clipped from V and 0 bases from J, the junction kept 7 bases outside the gene matches. Germline V gene lookup returns CDR1 MNHEY and CDR2 SVGAGI. CDR3 residues: CASSYRTGRSSYNEQFF. As DNA, the CDR3 is TGTGCCAGCAGTTACAGGACCGGGAGGAGCTCCTACAATGAGCAGTTCTTC.